This T cell receptor beta chain was retrieved from a study of identical twins. Germline V lookup: CDR1 DFQATT, CDR2 SNEGSKA (reference sequence). Trimming stripped 6 bases from V and 9 bases from J, with 15 bases between. CDR3 length: 13 residues. TCRdb reprocessed the 5' RACE reads via MiXCR and lists one record per CDR3 protein. There are about 920,000 distinct CDR3 sequences in the sample; about 12% occur only once, and around 1.5% lies in the top ten. This clonotype was detected a few times. Another study also made use of these data, one on yellow fever vaccine responses in identical twins.

The TCR originated in a young woman in good health. Specimen: PBMCs. The rearrangement joins TRBV20-1 to TRBJ1-6; D is perhaps TRBD1 (5 bases). The CDR3 protein is CSAGDGGTSPLHF. In nucleotides, the CDR3 is TGCAGTGCAGGGGACGGGGGAACTTCACCCCTCCACTTT.